The T cell receptor (beta chain) under discussion was sequenced for a study of cytomegalovirus exposure and HLA in healthy donors. The data were produced by immunoSEQ multiplex PCR, yet TCRdb's version contains in-frame clones alone and is incomplete. Counted here are 90,000 to 150,000 clones, 85% to 90% occurring once; the ten biggest clones make up about 2.2%. The donors belonged to the roughly 130-subject validation cohort, separate from the roughly 670-subject first cohort. The germline gives CDR1 MNHEY, CDR2 SVGAGI. The length of the CDR3 is 16 residues. Trimming cost V 4 bases and J 1 base, with 15 bases left between them.

The sample consisted of PBMCs. The origin of this receptor is a woman under 40 in good health and CMV-seronegative. The gene calls are TRBV6-5 and TRBJ2-3, with D tentatively TRBD2 (6 bases). CDR3 sequence (DNA): TGTGCCAGCAGTTCTGGGGGGTTGGGGGGCACAGATACGCAGTATTTT. It codes for CASSSGGLGGTDTQYF.